The TCR beta chain described here comes from a study of blood T cell repertoires in COVID-19. About the study: T cells, B-cell-depleted T cells, or PBMCs supplied cDNA or gDNA.

Adults between about 18 and 89 years of age took part from 20 to 25 US areas. Cohorts were based on clinical histories the participants reported. This table comes from immunoSEQ multiplex PCR, and its TCRdb copy is limited to in-frame clones, with some not included. The table records around 180,000 clones, 76% of them present only once. Germline lookup yields CDR1 MNHNS and CDR2 SASEGT. This CDR3 region has 16 residues. With 0 bases clipped from V and 4 bases from J, the junction kept 5 bases outside the gene matches. The chain couples TRBV6-1 to TRBJ2-3; TRBD2 aligns across 9 bases. The origin of this receptor is a woman aged 45-59 years with acute COVID-19. Sequences were obtained from PBMCs or T cells enriched from blood (not recorded which). CDR3 protein: CASSEAGASGADTQYF. DNA for the CDR3: TGTGCCAGCAGTGAAGCGGGGGCTAGCGGGGCAGATACGCAGTATTTT.